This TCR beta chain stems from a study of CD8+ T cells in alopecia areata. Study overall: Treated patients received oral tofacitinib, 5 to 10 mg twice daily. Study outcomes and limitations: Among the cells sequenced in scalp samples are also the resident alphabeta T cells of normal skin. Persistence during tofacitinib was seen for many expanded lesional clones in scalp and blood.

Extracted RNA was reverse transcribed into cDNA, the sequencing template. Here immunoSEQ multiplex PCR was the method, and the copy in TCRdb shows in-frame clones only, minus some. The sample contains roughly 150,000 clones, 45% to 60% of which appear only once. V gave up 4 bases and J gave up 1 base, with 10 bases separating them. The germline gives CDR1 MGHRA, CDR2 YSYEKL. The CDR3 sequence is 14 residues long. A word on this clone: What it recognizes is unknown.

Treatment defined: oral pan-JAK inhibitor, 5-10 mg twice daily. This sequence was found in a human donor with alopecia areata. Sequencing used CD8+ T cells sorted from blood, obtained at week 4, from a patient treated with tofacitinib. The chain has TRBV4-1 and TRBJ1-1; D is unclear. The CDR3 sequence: CASSPPGGNTEAFF. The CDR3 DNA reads TGCGCCAGCAGCCCCCCGGGAGGGAACACTGAAGCTTTCTTT.